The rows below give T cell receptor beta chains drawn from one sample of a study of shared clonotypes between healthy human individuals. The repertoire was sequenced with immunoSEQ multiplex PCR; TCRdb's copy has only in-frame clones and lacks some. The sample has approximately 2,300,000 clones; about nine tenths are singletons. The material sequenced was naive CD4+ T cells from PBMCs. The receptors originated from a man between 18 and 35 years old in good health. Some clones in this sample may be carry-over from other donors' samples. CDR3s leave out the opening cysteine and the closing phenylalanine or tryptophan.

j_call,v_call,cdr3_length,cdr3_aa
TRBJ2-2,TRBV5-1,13,ASSRGGHNTGELF
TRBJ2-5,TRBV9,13,ASSVGGHFQETQY
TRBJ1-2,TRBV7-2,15,ASSHISGTGGNYGYT
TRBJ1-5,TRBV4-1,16,ASRPAMSGGGGNQPQH
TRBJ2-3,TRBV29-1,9,SARRTDTQY
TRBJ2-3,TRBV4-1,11,ASSPDSGDTQY
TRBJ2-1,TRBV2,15,ASSSRRETSPYNEQF
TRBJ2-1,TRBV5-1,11,ASRRGTSHEQF
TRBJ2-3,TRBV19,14,ASSISERLGIDTQY
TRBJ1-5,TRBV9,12,ASSVTNSDQPQH
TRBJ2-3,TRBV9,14,ASSLTGTALTDTQY
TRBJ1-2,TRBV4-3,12,ASSQDRNNYGYT
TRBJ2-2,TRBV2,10,ASSGDTGELF
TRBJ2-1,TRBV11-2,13,ASSLWGQREAEQF
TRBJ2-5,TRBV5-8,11,ASSLAPQETQY
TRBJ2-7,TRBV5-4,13,ASSLGQGISYEQY
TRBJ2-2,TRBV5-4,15,ASSLVAGGLVTGELF
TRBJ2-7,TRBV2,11,ASRRGPIYEQY
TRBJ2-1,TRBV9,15,ASSRPSGGFSYNEQF
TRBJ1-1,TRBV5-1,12,ASSLHRDSTEAF
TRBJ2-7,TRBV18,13,ASSPGLTRTPEQY
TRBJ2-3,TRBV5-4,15,ASSRSVSGRQANTQY
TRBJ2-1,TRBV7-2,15,ASSLGGGTPTYNEQF
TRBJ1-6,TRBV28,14,ASSFPNTGVFSPLH
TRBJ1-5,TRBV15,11,ATSPGPDQPQH
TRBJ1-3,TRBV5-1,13,ASSPQGIGGNTIY
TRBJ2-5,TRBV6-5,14,ASSYSIWGIGETQY
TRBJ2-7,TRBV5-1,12,ASSLVGQSYEQY
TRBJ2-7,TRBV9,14,ASSVGGRAVRDEQY
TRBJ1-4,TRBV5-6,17,ASSLARRGPRILNEKLF
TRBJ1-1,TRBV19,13,ASRKQGGGSPEAF
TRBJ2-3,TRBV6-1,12,ASRMVGGPDTQY
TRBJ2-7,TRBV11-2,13,ASSLSGVLTYEQY
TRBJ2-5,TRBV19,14,ASSIRGEGPGETQY
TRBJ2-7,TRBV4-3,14,ASSQDQGGPPYEQY
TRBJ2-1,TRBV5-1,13,ASSPRTSSYNEQF
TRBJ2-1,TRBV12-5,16,ASGMGAGGPNIYNEQF
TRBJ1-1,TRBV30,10,AWSDDNTEAF
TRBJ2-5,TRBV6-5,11,ASSYKKAATQY
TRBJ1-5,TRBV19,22,ASSVPGIGQGLRSIFVSNQPQH
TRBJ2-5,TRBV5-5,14,ASSRWGRLGGETQY
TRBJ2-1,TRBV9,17,ASSPTLGTSAPLDNEQF
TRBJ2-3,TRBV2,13,ASSGQGVSTDTQY
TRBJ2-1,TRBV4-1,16,ASSLGLTSGYSYNEQF
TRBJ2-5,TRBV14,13,ASSQGQGAWETQY
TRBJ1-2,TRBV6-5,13,ASRQTGRRKNGYT
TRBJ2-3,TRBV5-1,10,ASSLLPDTQY
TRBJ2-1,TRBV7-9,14,ASSSVYKSSYNEQF
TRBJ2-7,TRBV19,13,ASRNIEGGSYEQY